Sequencing of this T cell receptor beta chain was carried out in a study of blood T cell repertoires in COVID-19. CDR1 and CDR2 from the germline V gene are SGHVS and FQNEAQ. The ends were cut back, 5 bases at V and 5 bases at J, with 10 bases in the middle. The CDR3 has 13 amino acids. Sequencing used immunoSEQ multiplex PCR; TCRdb keeps in-frame clones, though not all of them. Counted here are a few hundred thousand clones, approximately 90% occurring once; the ten biggest clones make up just over 8%. This clonotype originated in a woman aged 55-69 years who had recovered from COVID-19. Sequenced: PBMCs or T cells enriched from blood (not recorded which). The chain combines TRBV7-8 with TRBJ1-5; D might be TRBD1 (5 bases). CDR3 in amino acids: CASSRTYDQPQHF. CDR3 DNA: TGTGCCAGCAGCCGGACATATGATCAGCCCCAGCATTTT.